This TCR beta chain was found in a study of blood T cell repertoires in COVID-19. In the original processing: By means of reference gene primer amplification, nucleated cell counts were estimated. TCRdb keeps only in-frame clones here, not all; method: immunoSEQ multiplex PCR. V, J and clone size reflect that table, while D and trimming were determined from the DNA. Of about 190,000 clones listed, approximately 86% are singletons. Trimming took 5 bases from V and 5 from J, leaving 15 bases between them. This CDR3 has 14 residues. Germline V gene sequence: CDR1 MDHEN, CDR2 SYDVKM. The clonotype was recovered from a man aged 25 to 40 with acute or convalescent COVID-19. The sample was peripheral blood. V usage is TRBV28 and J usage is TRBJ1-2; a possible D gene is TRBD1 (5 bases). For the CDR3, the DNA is TGTGCCAGCAGTCCTATACAGGTACTGTATGGCTACACCTTC. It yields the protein CASSPIQVLYGYTF.